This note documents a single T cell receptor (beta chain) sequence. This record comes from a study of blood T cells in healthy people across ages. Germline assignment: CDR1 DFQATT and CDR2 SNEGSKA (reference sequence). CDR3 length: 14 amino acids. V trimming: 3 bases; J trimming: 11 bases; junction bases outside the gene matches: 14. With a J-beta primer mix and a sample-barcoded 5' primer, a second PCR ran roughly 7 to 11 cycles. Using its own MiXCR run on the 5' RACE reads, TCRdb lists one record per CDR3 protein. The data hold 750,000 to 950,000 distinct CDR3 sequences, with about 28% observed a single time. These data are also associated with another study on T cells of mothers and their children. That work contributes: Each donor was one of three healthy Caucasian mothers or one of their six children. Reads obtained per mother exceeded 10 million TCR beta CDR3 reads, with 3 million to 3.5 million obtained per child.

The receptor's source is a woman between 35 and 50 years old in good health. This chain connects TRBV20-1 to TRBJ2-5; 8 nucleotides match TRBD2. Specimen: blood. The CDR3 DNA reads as TGCAGTGCTAGTGTGGCGGGGGGTGGGGATGAGCAGTACTTC. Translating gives CSASVAGGGDEQYF.